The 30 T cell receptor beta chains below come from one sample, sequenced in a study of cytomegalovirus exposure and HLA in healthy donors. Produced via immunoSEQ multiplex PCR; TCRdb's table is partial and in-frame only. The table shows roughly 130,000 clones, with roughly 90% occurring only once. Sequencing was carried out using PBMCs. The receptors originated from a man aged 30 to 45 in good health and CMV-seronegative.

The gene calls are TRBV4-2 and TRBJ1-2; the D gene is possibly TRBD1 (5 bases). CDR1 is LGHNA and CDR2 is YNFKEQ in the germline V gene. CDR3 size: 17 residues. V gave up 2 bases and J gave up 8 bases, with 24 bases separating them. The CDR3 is CASSQLGWSGVGVGYTF. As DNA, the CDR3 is TGTGCCAGCAGCCAATTGGGTTGGAGTGGGGTAGGGGTGGGCTACACCTTC.

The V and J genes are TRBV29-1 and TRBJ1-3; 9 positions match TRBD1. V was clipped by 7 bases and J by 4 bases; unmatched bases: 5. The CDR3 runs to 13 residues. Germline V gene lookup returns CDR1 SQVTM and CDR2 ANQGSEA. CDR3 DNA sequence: TGCAGCGCTGGGACAGGGTCCGGAAACACCATATATTTT. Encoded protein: CSAGTGSGNTIYF.

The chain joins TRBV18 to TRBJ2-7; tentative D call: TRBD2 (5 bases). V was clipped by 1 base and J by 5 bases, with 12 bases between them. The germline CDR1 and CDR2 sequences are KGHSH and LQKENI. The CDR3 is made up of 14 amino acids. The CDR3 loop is CASSPQAGADEQYF. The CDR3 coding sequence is TGTGCCAGCTCACCACAGGCGGGTGCAGACGAGCAGTACTTC.

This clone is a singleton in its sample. The CDR3, as DNA: TGTGCCAGCACTTTGGGACAGGGCTCCTACAATGAGCAGTTCTTC. Amino acid sequence: CASTLGQGSYNEQFF. This chain joins TRBV2 and TRBJ2-1, with 9 bases that match TRBD1. CDR3 length: 15 amino acids. The ends lost 7 bases at V and 0 bases at J; junction bases unmatched: 4. Germline CDR1 and CDR2: SNHLY and FYNNEI.

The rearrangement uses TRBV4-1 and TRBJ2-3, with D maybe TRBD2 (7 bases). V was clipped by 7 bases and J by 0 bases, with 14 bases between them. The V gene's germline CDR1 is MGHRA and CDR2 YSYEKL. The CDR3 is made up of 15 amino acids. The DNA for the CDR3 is TGCGCCAGCACCCCGGGGGGCGGGAGCACAGATACGCAGTATTTT. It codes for CASTPGGGSTDTQYF.

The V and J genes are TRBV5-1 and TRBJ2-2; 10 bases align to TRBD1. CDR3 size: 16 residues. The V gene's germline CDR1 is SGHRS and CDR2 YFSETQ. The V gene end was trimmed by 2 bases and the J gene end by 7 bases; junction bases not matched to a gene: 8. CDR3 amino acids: CASSFTGTGAVGELFF. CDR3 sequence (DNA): TGCGCCAGCAGCTTCACCGGGACAGGGGCTGTCGGGGAGCTGTTTTTT.

The CDR3 is CSVTRNGLAEGETQYF. CDR3 bases: TGCAGCGTTACCCGAAACGGACTAGCGGAGGGGGAGACCCAGTACTTC. The chain carries TRBV29-1 and TRBJ2-5, with 10 bases identical to TRBD2. Germline lookup yields CDR1 SQVTM and CDR2 ANQGSEA. The CDR3 loop spans 16 amino acids. Trimming took 5 bases from V and 5 from J; bases not matched to a gene: 14.

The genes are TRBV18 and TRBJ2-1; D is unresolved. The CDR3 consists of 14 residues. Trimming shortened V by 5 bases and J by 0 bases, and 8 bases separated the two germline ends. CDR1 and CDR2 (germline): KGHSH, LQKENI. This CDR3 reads CASSVEVSYNEQFF. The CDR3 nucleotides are TGTGCCAGCTCAGTTGAGGTCTCCTACAATGAGCAGTTCTTC.

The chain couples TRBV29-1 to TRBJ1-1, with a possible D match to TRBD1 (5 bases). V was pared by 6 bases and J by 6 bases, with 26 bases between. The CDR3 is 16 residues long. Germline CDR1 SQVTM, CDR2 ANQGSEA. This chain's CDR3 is CSVPASGLRVRAEAFF. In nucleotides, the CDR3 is TGCAGCGTCCCTGCGTCAGGGCTTCGGGTTAGGGCTGAAGCTTTCTTT. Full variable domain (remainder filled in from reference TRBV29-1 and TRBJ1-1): SAVISQKPSRDICQRGTSLTIQCQVDSQVTMMFWYRQQPGQSLTLIATANQGSEATYESGFVIDKFPISRPNLTFSTLTVSNMSPEDSSIYLCSVPASGLRVRAEAFFGQGTRLTVV.

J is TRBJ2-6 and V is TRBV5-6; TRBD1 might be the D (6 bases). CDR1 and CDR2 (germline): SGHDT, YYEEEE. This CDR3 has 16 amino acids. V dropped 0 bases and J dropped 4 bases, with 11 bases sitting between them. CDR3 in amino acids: CASSLVGGPGANVLTF. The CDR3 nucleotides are TGTGCCAGCAGCTTGGTAGGGGGTCCCGGGGCCAACGTCCTGACTTTC.

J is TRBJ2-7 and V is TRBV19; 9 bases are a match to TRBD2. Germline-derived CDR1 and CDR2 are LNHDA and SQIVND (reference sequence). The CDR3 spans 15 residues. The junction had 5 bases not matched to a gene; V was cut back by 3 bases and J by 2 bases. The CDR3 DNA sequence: TGTGCCAGTAGTATTCAAGCGGGAGGCGCCTACGAGCAGTACTTC. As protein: CASSIQAGGAYEQYF.

The chain's CDR3 is CASSLTGARVDILGDTQYF. The CDR3 region has the DNA TGTGCCAGCAGTTTGACAGGGGCTCGCGTGGATATCCTTGGCGATACGCAGTATTTT. V and J are TRBV5-6 and TRBJ2-3, with 8 bases lining up with TRBD1. Trimming at V came to 5 bases and at J to 6 bases, leaving 23 bases not matched to a gene. Germline CDR1 SGHDT, CDR2 YYEEEE. CDR3 length equals 19 residues.

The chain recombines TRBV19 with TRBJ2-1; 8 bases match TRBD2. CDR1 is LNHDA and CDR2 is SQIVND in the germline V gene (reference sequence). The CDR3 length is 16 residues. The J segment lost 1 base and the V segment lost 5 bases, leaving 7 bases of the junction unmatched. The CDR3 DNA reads TGTGCCAGTAGTGTTCCAGCGGGGGATTCCTACAATGAGCAGTTCTTC. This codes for CASSVPAGDSYNEQFF.

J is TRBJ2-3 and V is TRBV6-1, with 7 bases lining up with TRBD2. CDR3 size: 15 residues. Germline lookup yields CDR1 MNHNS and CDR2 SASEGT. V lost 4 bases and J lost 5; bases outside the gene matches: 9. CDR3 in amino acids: CASSVAGAQGDTQYF. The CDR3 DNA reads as TGTGCCAGCAGTGTAGCGGGCGCGCAAGGAGATACGCAGTATTTT.

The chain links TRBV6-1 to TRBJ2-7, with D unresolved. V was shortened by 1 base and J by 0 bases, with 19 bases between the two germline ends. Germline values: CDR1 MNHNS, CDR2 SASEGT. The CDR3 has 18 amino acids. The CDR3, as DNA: TGTGCCAGCAGTGAAGGGGCAGGTCATCCAGTTTTCTCCTACGAGCAGTACTTC. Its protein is CASSEGAGHPVFSYEQYF.

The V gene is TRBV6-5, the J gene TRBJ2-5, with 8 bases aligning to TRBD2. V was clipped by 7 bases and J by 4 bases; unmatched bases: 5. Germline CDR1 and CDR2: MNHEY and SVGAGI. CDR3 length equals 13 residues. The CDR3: CASTLRGAETQYF. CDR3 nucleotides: TGTGCCAGCACCCTGCGGGGGGCAGAGACCCAGTACTTC.

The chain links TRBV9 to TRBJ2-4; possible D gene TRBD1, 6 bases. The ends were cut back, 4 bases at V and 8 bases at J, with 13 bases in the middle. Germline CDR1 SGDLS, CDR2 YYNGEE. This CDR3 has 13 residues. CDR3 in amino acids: CASSLRGRDIQYF. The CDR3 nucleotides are TGTGCCAGCAGCCTCAGGGGCAGGGACATTCAGTACTTC. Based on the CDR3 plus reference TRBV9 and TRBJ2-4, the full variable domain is DSGVTQTPKHLITATGQRVTLRCSPRSGDLSVYWYQQSLDQGLQFLIQYYNGEERAKGNILERFSAQQFPDLHSELNLSSLELGDSALYFCASSLRGRDIQYFGAGTRLSVL.

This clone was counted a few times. The CDR3 sequence: CASSSGLDLDEQFF. For the CDR3, the DNA is TGTGCCAGCAGCTCGGGACTGGACCTCGATGAGCAGTTCTTC. The chain combines TRBV7-9 with TRBJ2-1, with D tentatively TRBD2 (6 bases). The CDR3 has 14 amino acids. The germline V gene has CDR1 SEHNR and CDR2 FQNEAQ (reference sequence). V shed 4 bases and J shed 8 bases, with 15 bases lying between them. Full variable domain (rest looked up from reference TRBV7-9 and TRBJ2-1): DTGVSQNPRHKITKRGQNVTFRCDPISEHNRLYWYRQTLGQGPEFLTYFQNEAQLEKSRLLSDRFSAERPKGSFSTLEIQRTEQGDSAMYLCASSSGLDLDEQFFGPGTRLTVL.

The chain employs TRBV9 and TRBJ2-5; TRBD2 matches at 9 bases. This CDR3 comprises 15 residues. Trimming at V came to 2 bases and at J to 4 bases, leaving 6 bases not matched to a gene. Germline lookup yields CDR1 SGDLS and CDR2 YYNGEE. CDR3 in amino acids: CASSVRGAGGETQYF. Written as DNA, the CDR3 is TGTGCCAGCAGCGTCCGCGGAGCGGGAGGAGAGACCCAGTACTTC.

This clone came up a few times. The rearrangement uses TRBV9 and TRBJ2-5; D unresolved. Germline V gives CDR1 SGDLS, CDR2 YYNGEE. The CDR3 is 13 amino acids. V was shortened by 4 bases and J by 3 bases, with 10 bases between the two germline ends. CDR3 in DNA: TGTGCCAGCAGCTCACAGACCGAAGAGACCCAGTACTTC. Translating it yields CASSSQTEETQYF.

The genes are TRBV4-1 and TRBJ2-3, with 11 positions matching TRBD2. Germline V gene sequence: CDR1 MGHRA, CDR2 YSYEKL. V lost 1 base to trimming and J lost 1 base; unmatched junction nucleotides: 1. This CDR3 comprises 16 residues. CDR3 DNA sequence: TGCGCCAGCAGCCAAGGGGGACTAGCGGGCACAGATACGCAGTATTTT. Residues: CASSQGGLAGTDTQYF.

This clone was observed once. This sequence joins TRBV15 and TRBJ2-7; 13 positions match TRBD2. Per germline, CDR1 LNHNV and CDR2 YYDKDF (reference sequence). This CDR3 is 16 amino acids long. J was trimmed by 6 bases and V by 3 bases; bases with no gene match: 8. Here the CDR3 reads CATSSEGLAGSLEQYF. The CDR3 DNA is TGTGCCACCAGCAGTGAGGGACTAGCGGGATCCCTCGAGCAGTACTTC.

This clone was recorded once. The CDR3 DNA sequence: TGTGCCAGCTCACCAATGACAGGACGATCCTACGAGCAGTACTTC. Translating it yields CASSPMTGRSYEQYF. The chain employs TRBV18 and TRBJ2-7; possibly TRBD1 for D (6 bases). Germline V CDR1 and CDR2: KGHSH, LQKENI. Trimming stripped 2 bases from V and 1 base from J, with 12 bases between. CDR3 length: 15 residues.

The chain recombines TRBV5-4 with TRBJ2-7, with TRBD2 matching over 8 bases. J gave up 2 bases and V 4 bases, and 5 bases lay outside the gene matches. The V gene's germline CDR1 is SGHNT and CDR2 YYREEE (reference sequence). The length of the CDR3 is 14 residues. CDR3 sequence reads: CASSVGRVPYEQYF. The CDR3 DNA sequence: TGTGCCAGCAGCGTCGGGAGGGTCCCCTACGAGCAGTACTTC.

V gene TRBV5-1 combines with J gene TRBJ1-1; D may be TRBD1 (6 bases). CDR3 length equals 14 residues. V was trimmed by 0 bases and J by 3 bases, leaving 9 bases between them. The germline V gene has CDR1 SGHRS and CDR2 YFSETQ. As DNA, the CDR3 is TGCGCCAGCAGCTTGGACTACAGGGACACTGAAGCTTTCTTT. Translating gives CASSLDYRDTEAFF. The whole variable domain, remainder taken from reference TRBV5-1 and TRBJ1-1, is KAGVTQTPRYLIKTRGQQVTLSCSPISGHRSVSWYQQTPGQGLQFLFEYFSETQRNKGNFPGRFSGRQFSNSRSEMNVSTLELGDSALYLCASSLDYRDTEAFFGQGTRLTVV.

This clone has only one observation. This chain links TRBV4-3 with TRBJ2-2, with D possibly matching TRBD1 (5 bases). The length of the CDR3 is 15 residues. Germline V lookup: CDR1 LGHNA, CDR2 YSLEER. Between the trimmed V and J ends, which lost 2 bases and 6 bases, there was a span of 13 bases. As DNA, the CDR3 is TGCGCCAGCAGCCAATCCAGGGTTTCGTCCGGGGAGCTGTTTTTT. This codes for CASSQSRVSSGELFF.

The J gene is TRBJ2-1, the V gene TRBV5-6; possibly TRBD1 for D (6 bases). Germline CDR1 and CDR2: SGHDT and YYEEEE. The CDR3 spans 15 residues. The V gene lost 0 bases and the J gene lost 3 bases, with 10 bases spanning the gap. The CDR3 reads CASSLGGPRYNEQFF. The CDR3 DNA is TGTGCCAGCAGCTTGGGGGGGCCGCGCTACAATGAGCAGTTCTTC.

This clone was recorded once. Written as DNA, the CDR3 is TGTGCCAGCAGCTTCAGGACAGGGGAAGAAAAACTGTTTTTT. This gives the protein CASSFRTGEEKLFF. The V and J genes are TRBV6-5 and TRBJ1-4; 9 bases agree with TRBD1. CDR1 is MNHEY, CDR2 SVGAGI, per germline. This CDR3 has 14 residues. V dropped 6 bases and J dropped 8; count of bases not matched to a gene: 7.

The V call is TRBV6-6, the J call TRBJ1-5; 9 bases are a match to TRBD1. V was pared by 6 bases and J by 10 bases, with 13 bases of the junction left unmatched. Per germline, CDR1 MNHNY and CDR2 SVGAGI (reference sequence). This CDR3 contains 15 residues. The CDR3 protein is CASRTAWDREGPQHF. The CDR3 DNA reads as TGTGCCAGCAGGACAGCCTGGGACAGGGAAGGACCCCAGCATTTT.

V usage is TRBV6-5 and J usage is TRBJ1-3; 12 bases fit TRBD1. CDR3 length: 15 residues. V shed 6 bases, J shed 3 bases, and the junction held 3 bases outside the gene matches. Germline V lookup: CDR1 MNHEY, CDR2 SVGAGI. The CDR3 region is CASRGQGASGNTIYF. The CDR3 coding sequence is TGTGCCAGCAGGGGACAGGGGGCTAGTGGAAACACCATATATTTT.